The 8 T cell receptor beta chains below were found in one sample sequenced in a study of blood T cell repertoires in COVID-19. This table comes from immunoSEQ multiplex PCR, and its TCRdb copy is limited to in-frame clones, with some not included. The sample includes 150,000 to 200,000 clones, roughly 90% of them seen just once. The sequencing input was PBMCs or T cells enriched from blood (not recorded which). The receptors shown here come from a woman aged 18-30 years who had recovered from COVID-19.

The CDR3 here is CATRGTGGYNEQFF. CDR3 DNA sequence: TGTGCCACCAGGGGGACAGGGGGTTACAATGAGCAGTTCTTC. The gene calls are TRBV24-1 and TRBJ2-1; 11 nucleotides line up with TRBD1. V lost 7 bases to trimming and J lost 4 bases; unmatched junction nucleotides: 2. Germline CDR1 reads KGHDR; CDR2 reads SFDVKD. This CDR3 spans 14 amino acids.

The chain employs TRBV6-5 and TRBJ2-7, with 12 nucleotides matching TRBD2. Germline values: CDR1 MNHEY, CDR2 SVGAGI. V trimming: 3 bases; J trimming: 4 bases; junction bases outside the gene matches: 7. The length of the CDR3 is 16 residues. The CDR3 region has the DNA TGTGCCAGCAGTTATCGTGGGCTAGCGGGAGGGTACGAGCAGTACTTC. This encodes CASSYRGLAGGYEQYF.

V is TRBV27 and J is TRBJ2-5, with 10 bases that match TRBD2. V shed 5 bases and J 4 bases; nucleotides not matched to a gene: 13. Germline CDR1 and CDR2: MNHEY and SMNVEV (reference sequence). This CDR3 has 17 residues. For the CDR3, the DNA is TGTGCCAGCAGTCCAAATAGCGGGGGGAGTCGGGGAGAGACCCAGTACTTC. This gives the protein CASSPNSGGSRGETQYF.

The gene calls are TRBV4-1 and TRBJ2-1; no clear D gene. The CDR3 has 14 residues. The V gene's germline CDR1 is MGHRA and CDR2 YSYEKL. V lost 1 base and J 5 bases, leaving 9 bases between the germline ends. This chain's CDR3 is CASSQVGLDNEQFF. CDR3 DNA: TGCGCCAGCAGCCAAGTCGGTCTGGACAATGAGCAGTTCTTC.

The CDR3 is CASSPSVAWSYEQYF. The CDR3, as DNA: TGTGCCAGCAGCCCGTCAGTTGCCTGGTCCTACGAGCAGTACTTC. The chain couples TRBV5-6 to TRBJ2-7, with no clear D. V gave up 4 bases and J gave up 1 base, with 15 bases separating them. This CDR3 region has 15 residues. Germline V CDR1 and CDR2: SGHDT, YYEEEE.

V usage is TRBV9 and J usage is TRBJ1-2; the D gene is possibly TRBD1 (6 bases). V lost 4 bases to trimming and J lost 7 bases, with 17 bases between them. This CDR3 has 14 amino acids. CDR1 is SGDLS and CDR2 is YYNGEE in the germline V gene. CDR3 DNA: TGTGCCAGCAGCCAGGGCCCCGACAGGTCTGGCTACACCTTC. Its translation is CASSQGPDRSGYTF.

The chain couples TRBV28 to TRBJ2-4, with D unclear. CDR1 MDHEN and CDR2 SYDVKM come from the germline V gene. The CDR3 consists of 14 residues. V dropped 6 bases and J dropped 1 base, with 10 bases sitting between them. CDR3 residues: CASSGVGAKNIQYF. CDR3 nucleotide sequence: TGTGCCAGCAGCGGAGTCGGTGCCAAAAACATTCAGTACTTC.

The chain uses TRBV24-1 and TRBJ1-5, with a weak D call TRBD1 (5 bases). Germline V gene lookup returns CDR1 KGHDR and CDR2 SFDVKD. There are 15 residues in the CDR3. Deletions cut 5 bases from V and 3 bases from J, with 13 bases between. The CDR3, as DNA: TGTGCCACCAGTGTGTACGGGGGAAACAATCAGCCCCAGCATTTT. This gives the protein CATSVYGGNNQPQHF.